The following is a TCR beta chain sequence with its context. These data belong to a study of blood T cell repertoires in COVID-19. Background on the study: Samples came from the United States, Italy and Spain, spanning acute and convalescent COVID-19. Sources were T cells, B-cell-depleted T cells, or PBMCs; the material itself was cDNA or gDNA.

Germline CDR1 SGHRS, CDR2 YFSETQ. The junction had 11 bases not matched to a gene; V was cut back by 4 bases and J by 0 bases. This CDR3 spans 18 amino acids. Original handling: Amplification of reference gene primers provided the estimated nucleated cell counts. The table came from immunoSEQ multiplex PCR; TCRdb's copy has only in-frame clones and leaves some out. The DNA gave D and trimming, while V, J and clone size come from that table. The data contain some 670,000 clones, over 80% of them singletons. Sequencing was done on a sample of peripheral blood. The clonotype comes from a young woman with acute or convalescent COVID-19. The chain employs TRBV5-1 and TRBJ2-1; TRBD2 matches 9 bases. CDR3 bases: TGCGCCAGCAGCGCGGGACTAGCCTTACTGAGCTCCTACAATGAGCAGTTCTTC. Protein product: CASSAGLALLSSYNEQFF.